These 9 T cell receptor beta chains were sequenced from one sample in a study of T-cell reconstitution after alpha-beta-depleted transplantation in children. For TCRbeta, the library was prepared with unique molecular identifiers. A single record per CDR3 protein comes from TCRdb applying MiXCR to the PCR reads. The data show approximately 500,000 distinct CDR3 sequences, about 10% seen once. This material consisted of PBMCs, taken before TCRalphabeta/CD19-depleted stem cell transplant. The source of these receptors is a child aged 2 to 15 with inherited bone marrow failure, due to receive a stem cell transplant.

This clonotype was detected many times. The junction and the germline gene differ at one end; a read error may be behind it. V gene TRBV7-2 combines with J gene TRBJ2-3; D unclear. CDR3 length: 11 residues. Germline CDR1 SGHTA, CDR2 FQGNSA. This CDR3 reads CASSVANTQYF. The CDR3 nucleotides are TGTGCCAGCAGCGTAGCAAATACGCAGTATTTT. Full variable domain (remainder filled in from reference TRBV7-2 and TRBJ2-3): GAGVSQSPSNKVTEKGKDVELRCDPISGHTALYWYRQSLGQGLEFLIYFQGNSAPDKSGLPSDRFSAERTGGSVSTLTIQRTQQEDSAVYLCASSVANTQYFGPGTRLTVL.

The table lists this clonotype with many counts. The V and J genes are TRBV12-3 or TRBV12-4 and TRBJ1-2; possible D gene TRBD1, 5 bases. V was pared by 3 bases and J by 6 bases, with 8 bases between. This CDR3 has 12 residues. The CDR3 loop reads CASSFEGDGYTF. For the CDR3, the DNA is TGTGCCAGCAGTTTCGAAGGGGATGGCTACACCTTC.

This clonotype has ten or more counts. The rearrangement uses TRBV7-2 and TRBJ2-5; TRBD2 is a possible D gene (6 bases). Germline CDR1 SGHTA, CDR2 FQGNSA. There are 14 residues in the CDR3. V was pared by 5 bases and J by 4 bases, with 14 bases between. As DNA, the CDR3 is TGTGCCAGCAGCACGCGGAGGGCCGGAGAGACCCAGTACTTC. Encoded protein: CASSTRRAGETQYF.

In its sample, this clonotype was seen many times. The genes are TRBV5-6 and TRBJ2-1; 14 nucleotides line up with TRBD2. Germline lookup yields CDR1 SGHDT and CDR2 YYEEEE. J was trimmed by 2 bases and V by 4 bases; bases with no gene match: 5. The length of the CDR3 is 17 residues. CDR3 amino acids: CASSEGLAGVTYNEQFF. For the CDR3, the DNA is TGTGCCAGCAGCGAGGGACTAGCGGGAGTAACCTACAATGAGCAGTTCTTC.

The V gene is TRBV11-2, the J gene TRBJ2-3, with D possibly matching TRBD2 (6 bases). V was cut by 5 bases and J by 2 bases, with 14 bases left in between. This CDR3 region has 15 residues. Germline CDR1 and CDR2: SGHAT and FQNNGV. The CDR3 sequence is CASSGLGGVTDTQYF. CDR3 in DNA: TGTGCCAGCAGCGGGCTCGGAGGGGTCACAGATACGCAGTATTTT.

The sample holds many counts of this clonotype. The rearrangement uses TRBV12-3 or TRBV12-4 and TRBJ1-5; D is perhaps TRBD1 (5 bases). V was clipped by 7 bases and J by 4 bases, with 8 bases between them. The CDR3 sequence is 12 residues long. Here the CDR3 reads CASKGQNQPQHF. DNA for the CDR3: TGTGCCAGCAAGGGGCAAAATCAGCCCCAGCATTTT.

The V gene is TRBV7-2, the J gene TRBJ1-5; a possible D gene is TRBD1 (5 bases). V gave up 4 bases and J gave up 6 bases, with 13 bases separating them. The CDR3 contains 14 residues. CDR1 is SGHTA, CDR2 FQGNSA, per germline. CDR3 protein: CASSWGYGSQPQHF. The CDR3 DNA reads TGTGCCAGCAGCTGGGGCTATGGGAGTCAGCCCCAGCATTTT.

This clonotype has ten or more counts. V is TRBV15 and J is TRBJ1-1, with unresolved D. V lost 1 base and J lost 4, with 7 bases in between. CDR1 and CDR2 from the germline V gene are LNHNV and YYDKDF (reference sequence). There are 13 residues in the CDR3. CDR3 sequence: CATSRGGITEAFF. The CDR3 region has the DNA TGTGCCACCAGCAGAGGAGGTATCACTGAAGCTTTCTTT.

This clonotype was recorded at least ten times. The chain has TRBV3-1 and TRBJ2-1; 9 bases are shared with TRBD2. Germline V gene lookup returns CDR1 LGHDT and CDR2 YNNKEL (reference sequence). The CDR3 has 15 amino acids. The V gene end was trimmed by 4 bases and the J gene end by 9 bases; junction bases not matched to a gene: 10. This CDR3 reads CASSPTDSGSPEQFF. CDR3 sequence (DNA): TGTGCCAGCAGCCCTACCGATAGCGGGAGCCCTGAGCAGTTCTTC.